This TCR beta chain was identified in a study of cytomegalovirus exposure and HLA in healthy donors. Study-level information: A subsequent analysis reported that the roughly 130 validation repertoires were produced on the same platform that had also been used for the roughly 670 first-cohort repertoires. Regarding the study as a whole: Confirmation in vitro established that a few CMV-associated chains were specific for CMV antigens. There were some public TCRs occurring in many donors, but most TCR sequences were rare.

Separate from the roughly 670-subject first cohort, the roughly 120-subject validation cohort was the one that the donors belonged to. Only in-frame clones appear in the TCRdb table, and some are missing; sequencing was by immunoSEQ multiplex PCR. This sample has some 99,000 clones, with around nine tenths found just once. In regard to this clone: The antigen remains undetermined.

Trimming cost V 6 bases and J 3 bases; bases outside gene matches: 5. The germline V gene encodes CDR1 SGHTA and CDR2 FQGTGA. This CDR3 contains 14 residues. The sequenced material came from PBMCs. This chain joins TRBV7-3 and TRBJ2-1; the match to TRBD2 covers 7 bases. The source of this sequence is a woman under 30 in good health and CMV-seronegative. CDR3 residues: CASSPGRSYNEQFF. The CDR3 DNA reads TGTGCCAGCAGTCCCGGGAGGAGCTACAATGAGCAGTTCTTC. Looking up the rest from reference TRBV7-3 and TRBJ2-1 gives the full variable domain: GAGVSQTPSNKVTEKGKYVELRCDPISGHTALYWYRQSLGQGPEFLIYFQGTGAADDSGLPNDRFFAVRPEGSVSTLKIQRTERGDSAVYLCASSPGRSYNEQFFGPGTRLTVL.